This T cell receptor (beta chain) was found in a study of cytomegalovirus exposure and HLA in healthy donors. Study-level results: Differences between HLA loci emerged in a later analysis of TCR association rates, with DRB1 most and HLA-C fewest.

PCR used 60 Vbeta primers and 13 Jbeta primers. The repertoire was sequenced with immunoSEQ multiplex PCR; TCRdb's copy has only in-frame clones and lacks some. This table holds about 93,000 clones, over 75% found once. Of note for this clone: Its matching antigen is unknown.

Sequencing was done on a sample of PBMCs. The source is a man in his forties or fifties in good health and CMV-seronegative.

The DNA for the CDR3 is TGTGCCAGCAGCCCGACTCAAGGGAGGATAGGCAATGAGCAGTTCTTC. It is translated as CASSPTQGRIGNEQFF. V gene TRBV7-3 combines with J gene TRBJ2-1, with D possibly TRBD2 on 6 matching bases. The CDR3 covers 16 residues. Germline CDR1 reads SGHTA; CDR2 reads FQGTGA. Trimming removed 5 bases at V and 6 bases at J, with 20 bases between.